Described below is a single TCR beta chain sequence and its context. What it binds is not known. Germline CDR1 MNHEY, CDR2 SMNVEV (reference sequence). V shed 5 bases, J shed 4 bases, and the junction held 7 bases outside the gene matches. CDR3 length equals 15 residues. Method: immunoSEQ multiplex PCR; TCRdb's copy keeps in-frame clones and lacks some. This sample has about 14,000 clones, with approximately 49% found just once. Coculturing was carried out on the mixed lymphocyte reaction cells. It lasted approximately six days and was done at 37°C. These data come from a study of siplizumab effects on memory and regulatory T cells.

Specimen: CFSE-low (dividing) CD4+ T cells sorted from an allogeneic mixed lymphocyte reaction. The gene calls are TRBV27 and TRBJ2-1; 8 bases agree with TRBD2. This TCR was recovered from a human donor in good health; the cells came from an allogeneic mixed lymphocyte reaction. The CDR3 bases are TGTGCCAGCAGTCTACGGACTAGCAGTTACAATGAGCAGTTCTTC. Protein sequence: CASSLRTSSYNEQFF.